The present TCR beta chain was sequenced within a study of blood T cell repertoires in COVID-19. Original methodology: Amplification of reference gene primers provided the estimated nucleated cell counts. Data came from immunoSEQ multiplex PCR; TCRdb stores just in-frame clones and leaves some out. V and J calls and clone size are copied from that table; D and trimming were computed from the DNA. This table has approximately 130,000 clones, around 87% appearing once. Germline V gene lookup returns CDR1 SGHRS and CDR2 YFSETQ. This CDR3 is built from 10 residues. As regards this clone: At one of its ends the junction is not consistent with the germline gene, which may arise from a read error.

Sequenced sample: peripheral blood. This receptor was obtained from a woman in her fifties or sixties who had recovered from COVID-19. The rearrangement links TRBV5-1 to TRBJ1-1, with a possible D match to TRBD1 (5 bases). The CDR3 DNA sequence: TGCGCCAGCAGCTTGCGGGGGTCCGTCTTT. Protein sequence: CASSLRGSVF.